This T cell receptor beta chain is drawn from a study of cytomegalovirus exposure and HLA in healthy donors. Broader study findings: As a later analysis showed, a missense DCLRE1C variant was linked to trimming of TCR beta V- and J-genes. Of the V segments, some could not be distinguished, including TRBV6-2 and TRBV6-3, and were excluded. Later work associated approximately 17,000 TCR beta sequences with HLA alleles at 0.05 false discovery rate. With high specificity and sensitivity, the classifier reportedly diagnosed cytomegalovirus status.

Primers for the PCR totalled 60 Vbeta and 13 Jbeta. Sequenced by immunoSEQ multiplex PCR; TCRdb stores in-frame clones only, minus some. The sample carries 100,000 to 150,000 clones, around 75% recorded once. CDR3 length equals 13 residues. Germline values: CDR1 MNHNY, CDR2 SVGAGI (reference sequence). Worth noting for this clone: Its specificity is not known.

The source of this sequence is a woman aged 45-65 years in good health and CMV-seropositive. Sequenced sample: PBMCs. This chain connects TRBV6-6 to TRBJ2-5, with D possibly being TRBD1 (6 bases). The closer fit of TRBJ2-7 to the DNA end suggests the J call may be wrong. The CDR3 DNA sequence: TGTGCCAGTGGGGGCTCCAGCTCCTACGAGCAGTACTTC. Protein product: CASGGSSSYEQYF.